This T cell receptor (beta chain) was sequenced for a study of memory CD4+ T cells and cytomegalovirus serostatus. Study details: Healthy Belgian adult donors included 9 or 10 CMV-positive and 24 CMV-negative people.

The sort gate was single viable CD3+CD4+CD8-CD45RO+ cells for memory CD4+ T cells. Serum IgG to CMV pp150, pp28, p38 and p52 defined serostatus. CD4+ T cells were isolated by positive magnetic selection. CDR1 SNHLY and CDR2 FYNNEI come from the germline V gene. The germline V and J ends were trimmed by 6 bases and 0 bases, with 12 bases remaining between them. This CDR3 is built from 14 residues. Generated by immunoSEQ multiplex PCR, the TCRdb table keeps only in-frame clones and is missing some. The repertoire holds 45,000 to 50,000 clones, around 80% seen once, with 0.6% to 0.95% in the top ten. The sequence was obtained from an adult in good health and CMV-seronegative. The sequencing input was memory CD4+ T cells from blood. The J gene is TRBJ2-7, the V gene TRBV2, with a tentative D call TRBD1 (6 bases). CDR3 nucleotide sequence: TGTGCCAGCAGGTCCCAGGGGAGCTCCTACGAGCAGTACTTC. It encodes CASRSQGSSYEQYF.